This T cell receptor beta chain originates from a study of radiotherapy plus CTLA-4 blockade in lung cancer. Treatment of patients with chemo-refractory metastatic non-small-cell lung cancer consisted of focal radiation plus CTLA-4 blockade with ipilimumab. The ends lost 4 bases at V and 8 bases at J; junction bases unmatched: 6. CDR1 is SGHRS and CDR2 is YFSETQ in the germline V gene. The CDR3 is 16 residues long. The protocol was immunoSEQ multiplex PCR, while the TCRdb copy is restricted to in-frame clones and leaves out a portion. Here the sample spans tens of thousands of clones, around 76% being singletons.

This specimen consisted of peripheral blood, obtained from a patient treated with radiotherapy plus ipilimumab. The receptor was derived from a human donor with non-small cell lung cancer who had a partial response to radiotherapy plus ipilimumab. Some clones in this sample may be carry-over from other donors' samples. The gene calls are TRBV5-1 and TRBJ2-1, with 16 bases matching TRBD2. The CDR3 is CASSLGTSGGAHEQFF. The CDR3 coding sequence is TGCGCCAGCAGCCTTGGGACTAGCGGGGGGGCCCATGAGCAGTTCTTC.